The 26 T cell receptor beta chains given below trace back to one sample, sequenced in a study of T cell changes during pregnancy in multiple sclerosis. Some clones are missing from TCRdb's copy, which holds only in-frame ones; the method was immunoSEQ multiplex PCR. The sample consists of some 30,000 clones, approximately 91% of them appearing once. Material: CD8+ T cells from peripheral blood mononuclear cells, obtained after pregnancy. These receptors were collected from a female donor with multiple sclerosis, enrolled in a pregnancy study.

V usage is TRBV15 and J usage is TRBJ2-1; D gene ambiguous. V lost 1 base to trimming and J lost 3 bases, with 10 bases between them. Looked up from germline, CDR1 is LNHNV and CDR2 is YYDKDF (reference sequence). This CDR3 has 15 residues. CDR3 bases: TGTGCCACCAGCAGAGGATCCACCAGCTACAATGAGCAGTTCTTC. Translating gives CATSRGSTSYNEQFF.

This clone has only a few counts. The chain links TRBV6-5 to TRBJ1-5; D perhaps matches TRBD1 (6 bases). With 2 bases removed from V and 5 bases from J, the gap between germline ends came to 10 bases. The germline V gene encodes CDR1 MNHEY and CDR2 SVGAGI. The CDR3 runs 14 residues. CDR3 sequence: CASSYRQADQPQHF. In DNA, the CDR3 is TGTGCCAGCAGTTACAGACAGGCAGATCAGCCCCAGCATTTT.

The chain links TRBV7-9 to TRBJ2-2; D is perhaps TRBD2 (6 bases). V was cut by 4 bases and J by 6 bases, with 6 bases left in between. CDR3 length: 12 residues. Per the germline V gene, CDR1 is SEHNR and CDR2 is FQNEAQ (reference sequence). Written as DNA, the CDR3 is TGTGCCAGCAGCTCGGGGGCCGGGGAGCTGTTTTTT. It specifies CASSSGAGELFF. The full variable domain, rest sourced from reference TRBV7-9 and TRBJ2-2, is DTGVSQNPRHKITKRGQNVTFRCDPISEHNRLYWYRQTLGQGPEFLTYFQNEAQLEKSRLLSDRFSAERPKGSFSTLEIQRTEQGDSAMYLCASSSGAGELFFGEGSRLTVL.

The chain employs TRBV5-1 and TRBJ1-1; D unresolved. The CDR3 is 13 residues long. V dropped 1 base and J dropped 1 base, with 5 bases sitting between them. Germline loops: CDR1 SGHRS, CDR2 YFSETQ. DNA of the CDR3: TGCGCCAGCAGCTTGCCGGGGAACACTGAAGCTTTCTTT. It translates to CASSLPGNTEAFF.

V is TRBV7-2 and J is TRBJ1-4, with D possibly matching TRBD1 (5 bases). Germline V gene sequence: CDR1 SGHTA, CDR2 FQGNSA. Trimming took off 2 bases at V and 7 bases at J, with 11 bases between the two ends. This CDR3 has 14 residues. For the CDR3, the DNA is TGTGCCAGCAGCTTATCAGGGTGGGGTGAAAAACTGTTTTTT. Its translation: CASSLSGWGEKLFF.

This clone was seen only once. V usage is TRBV29-1 and J usage is TRBJ2-7, with 7 positions matching TRBD2. The CDR3 is 13 residues long. Germline assignment: CDR1 SQVTM and CDR2 ANQGSEA. J lost 3 bases, V lost 4 bases, and 6 bases had no gene match. The CDR3 region is CSVVGRMGYEQYF. CDR3 nucleotides: TGCAGCGTTGTCGGGAGGATGGGCTACGAGCAGTACTTC.

The rearrangement uses TRBV7-9 and TRBJ2-1; 10 bases line up with TRBD1. The CDR3 consists of 14 residues. Per the germline V gene, CDR1 is SEHNR and CDR2 is FQNEAQ (reference sequence). V shed 4 bases, J shed 11 bases, and the junction held 8 bases outside the gene matches. The CDR3 here is CASSSSRDRGQQFF. The CDR3 DNA sequence: TGTGCCAGCAGCTCTTCTAGGGACAGGGGACAGCAGTTCTTC.

The table lists this clone with a few counts. The genes are TRBV27 and TRBJ2-2, with 9 nucleotides matching TRBD2. This CDR3 spans 16 amino acids. Trimming took 3 bases from V and 7 from J; bases not matched to a gene: 9. Germline CDR1 reads MNHEY; CDR2 reads SMNVEV (reference sequence). As DNA, the CDR3 is TGTGCCAGCAGTTTTAGGGCTAGCGGGGTCGGCGGGGAGCTGTTTTTT. Protein: CASSFRASGVGGELFF.

The CDR3 bases are TGTGCCAGCAGCCCCGAAAGGGGGCATAACACTGAAGCTTTCTTT. Translation gives CASSPERGHNTEAFF. The chain carries TRBV4-2 and TRBJ1-1; 7 bases are a match to TRBD1. V was clipped by 4 bases and J by 2 bases; unmatched bases: 7. The CDR3 is 15 residues long. Germline assignment: CDR1 LGHNA and CDR2 YNFKEQ.

The chain employs TRBV29-1 and TRBJ2-1, with 8 bases identical to TRBD1. Germline loops: CDR1 SQVTM, CDR2 ANQGSEA. Losses at the gene ends were 1 base for V and 7 bases for J; bases not matched to a gene: 12. This CDR3 region has 16 residues. This CDR3 is CSVEGGRAGGWNEQFF. CDR3 nucleotide sequence: TGCAGCGTTGAAGGGGGTCGCGCAGGGGGCTGGAATGAGCAGTTCTTC.

The V and J genes are TRBV7-2 and TRBJ2-5; possibly TRBD1 for D (6 bases). V was shortened by 2 bases and J by 1 base, with 14 bases between the two germline ends. This CDR3 comprises 16 residues. Germline CDR1 reads SGHTA; CDR2 reads FQGNSA. The CDR3 is CASSLWTEVVQETQYF. The CDR3 DNA reads TGTGCCAGCAGCTTATGGACAGAAGTTGTCCAAGAGACCCAGTACTTC.

The V call is TRBV19, the J call TRBJ1-2; TRBD1 is a possible D gene (6 bases). Germline-derived CDR1 and CDR2 are LNHDA and SQIVND (reference sequence). The CDR3 consists of 17 residues. Trimming left V 3 bases short and J 0 bases short, with 17 bases between. CDR3 DNA: TGTGCCAGTAGTATTAGTGGGACAAGGATTCCTAACTATGGCTACACCTTC. Protein product: CASSISGTRIPNYGYTF.

V gene TRBV15 combines with J gene TRBJ2-1, with TRBD1 as a possible D gene (6 bases). Germline assignment: CDR1 LNHNV and CDR2 YYDKDF (reference sequence). The CDR3 covers 14 residues. Trimming left V 5 bases short and J 8 bases short, with 16 bases between. CDR3 nucleotide sequence: TGTGCCACCAGCCTTTCGGACAGCAGGGATGAGCAGTTCTTC. Amino acid sequence: CATSLSDSRDEQFF.

The chain couples TRBV19 to TRBJ2-7; 9 positions match TRBD1. The germline V gene encodes CDR1 LNHDA and CDR2 SQIVND (reference sequence). V shed 11 bases and J 7 bases; nucleotides not matched to a gene: 15. The CDR3 loop spans 14 amino acids. The CDR3 DNA reads TGTGCCGCCGGAACGGGACAGGGCTTTGAAGAGCAGTACTTC. It translates to CAAGTGQGFEEQYF.

The V call is TRBV5-6, the J call TRBJ2-7; D is unresolved. Trimming left V 0 bases short and J 5 bases short, with 9 bases between. The CDR3 runs to 13 residues. Germline V gene data show CDR1 as SGHDT and CDR2 as YYEEEE. The CDR3, as DNA: TGTGCCAGCAGCTTGGGGCCGTTGGACGAGCAGTACTTC. Amino acids: CASSLGPLDEQYF.

The gene calls are TRBV11-2 and TRBJ2-3; the match to TRBD2 covers 10 bases. Germline CDR1 reads SGHAT; CDR2 reads FQNNGV. V trimming: 7 bases; J trimming: 6 bases; junction bases outside the gene matches: 10. The CDR3 sequence is 15 residues long. The CDR3 DNA is TGTGCCAGCACCTGGACTAGCGGAAGCGGCGATACGCAGTATTTT. It encodes CASTWTSGSGDTQYF.

The chain carries TRBV6-5 and TRBJ2-1, with 9 bases matching TRBD1. Germline V gene data show CDR1 as MNHEY and CDR2 as SVGAGI. V lost 5 bases to trimming and J lost 8 bases; unmatched junction nucleotides: 10. CDR3 length equals 15 residues. In DNA, the CDR3 is TGTGCCAGCAGTGTTACAGGGGGCAAAGGTGATGAGCAGTTCTTC. This translates into CASSVTGGKGDEQFF.

Only one count was recorded for this clone. This chain joins TRBV2 and TRBJ2-7, with TRBD2 matching over 8 bases. The junction had 13 bases not matched to a gene; V was cut back by 2 bases and J by 1 base. The V gene's germline CDR1 is SNHLY and CDR2 FYNNEI. The CDR3 has 18 amino acids. CDR3 amino acids: CASSEIIGRAFGSYEQYF. In DNA form, the CDR3 reads TGTGCCAGCAGTGAAATAATCGGGAGGGCTTTTGGGTCCTACGAGCAGTACTTC.

The chain carries TRBV9 and TRBJ1-2; tentatively, D is TRBD1 (6 bases). CDR1 is SGDLS, CDR2 YYNGEE, per germline. V dropped 2 bases and J dropped 2 bases, with 16 bases sitting between them. The CDR3 consists of 16 residues. The CDR3 sequence is CASSVGSGTNNYGYTF. CDR3 nucleotides: TGTGCCAGCAGCGTCGGATCCGGGACAAACAACTATGGCTACACCTTC.

The V gene is TRBV4-3, the J gene TRBJ2-2, with 14 bases identical to TRBD2. Germline CDR1 LGHNA, CDR2 YSLEER. V shed 2 bases, J shed 4 bases, and the junction held 15 bases outside the gene matches. The CDR3 runs 21 residues. CDR3 amino acids: CASSQLSPGLAGERFTGELFF. CDR3 nucleotide sequence: TGCGCCAGCAGCCAACTATCTCCGGGACTAGCGGGAGAAAGGTTCACCGGGGAGCTGTTTTTT.

The J gene is TRBJ2-2, the V gene TRBV6-4, with D tentatively TRBD1 (6 bases). The CDR3 sequence is 14 residues long. The ends were cut back, 7 bases at V and 4 bases at J, with 13 bases in the middle. Germline values: CDR1 MRHNA, CDR2 SNTAGT. CDR3 sequence (DNA): TGTGCCAGCAAGGACAGTGCCCCCACCGGGGAGCTGTTTTTT. This encodes CASKDSAPTGELFF.

The CDR3 DNA is TGTGCCAGCAGTTTTAGGGAGCAGGATGGCTACACCTTC. It yields the protein CASSFREQDGYTF. The rearrangement links TRBV27 to TRBJ1-2; no clear D gene. The CDR3 runs to 13 residues. Deletions cut 3 bases from V and 6 bases from J, with 11 bases between. CDR1 is MNHEY, CDR2 SMNVEV, per germline (reference sequence).

V is TRBV6-4 and J is TRBJ2-7; 9 positions agree with TRBD1. Germline V gene data show CDR1 as MRHNA and CDR2 as SNTAGT. The length of the CDR3 is 14 residues. V lost 3 bases, J lost 5 bases, and 5 bases stayed unmatched. In DNA form, the CDR3 reads TGTGCCAGCAGTGAAAACAGGGGGCCAGACGAGCAGTACTTC. Translating it yields CASSENRGPDEQYF.

This chain uses TRBV19 with TRBJ2-7; 11 nucleotides line up with TRBD2. The germline V gene encodes CDR1 LNHDA and CDR2 SQIVND (reference sequence). CDR3 length: 15 amino acids. The V gene end was trimmed by 3 bases and the J gene end by 5 bases; junction bases not matched to a gene: 6. The CDR3: CASSITSGSQNEQYF. The CDR3 nucleotides read TGTGCCAGTAGTATTACTAGCGGGAGTCAAAACGAGCAGTACTTC.

The rearrangement joins TRBV9 to TRBJ2-1; TRBD2 agrees at 10 bases. Germline V CDR1 and CDR2: SGDLS, YYNGEE. The CDR3 consists of 16 residues. J lost 10 bases, V lost 2 bases, and 12 bases had no gene match. This CDR3 is CASSVGVAGGWDEQFF. The CDR3 nucleotides are TGTGCCAGCAGCGTTGGTGTAGCGGGAGGATGGGACGAGCAGTTCTTC. The full variable domain, in which reference TRBV9 and TRBJ2-1 provide the parts outside the CDR3, is DSGVTQTPKHLITATGQRVTLRCSPRSGDLSVYWYQQSLDQGLQFLIQYYNGEERAKGNILERFSAQQFPDLHSELNLSSLELGDSALYFCASSVGVAGGWDEQFFGPGTRLTVL.

CDR3 sequence (DNA): TGTGCCAGCAGTGAAGGAGTTGCAGGGAACACTGAAGCTTTCTTT. It codes for CASSEGVAGNTEAFF. The V and J genes are TRBV6-1 and TRBJ1-1; D unresolved. In germline, CDR1 is MNHNS, CDR2 SASEGT. V was shortened by 1 base and J by 1 base, with 10 bases between the two germline ends. The CDR3 is 15 amino acids.